Listed below are T cell receptor beta chains from one sample, sequenced in a study of chemoradiotherapy in HPV16-positive cancers. TCRdb's copy holds only in-frame clones and misses some; the assay was immunoSEQ multiplex PCR. The repertoire includes several thousand clones, 75% to 80% of them detected once, and roughly 3.7% sits in the top ten. Sampling was performed from a patient who underwent chemoradiotherapy. All receptors derive from a human donor with HPV-associated anogenital cancer. The CDR3 runs from the conserved cysteine through the conserved F or W. Each record gives: CDR3 protein, CDR3 DNA, J gene, V gene, D gene, clone size. D genes are given only for firm matches. Expanded clones get a size class; other rows say once, few or many, or leave the size out.

CDR3 protein: CASSPPTTTRDSYNEQFF
CDR3 DNA: TGCGCCAGCAGTCCCCCGACAACCACTAGGGACTCCTACAATGAGCAGTTCTTC
J gene: TRBJ2-1
V gene: TRBV23-1
D gene: NA
clone size: once

CDR3 protein: CASSDLNNRDGYTF
CDR3 DNA: TGCGCCAGCAGCGACCTCAACAACAGGGACGGCTACACCTTC
J gene: TRBJ1-2
V gene: TRBV5-1
D gene: NA
clone size: NA

CDR3 protein: CASGTGSNPYNSPLHF
CDR3 DNA: TGTGCCAGCGGCACGGGGTCTAACCCCTATAATTCACCCCTCCACTTT
J gene: TRBJ1-6
V gene: TRBV28
D gene: NA
clone size: NA

CDR3 protein: CASSEGSDEQYF
CDR3 DNA: TGTGCCAGCAGTGAAGGGAGCGACGAGCAGTACTTC
J gene: TRBJ2-7
V gene: TRBV6-1
D gene: NA
clone size: NA

CDR3 protein: CAWSGAPSPQPQHF
CDR3 DNA: TGTGCCTGGAGTGGAGCCCCGAGTCCGCAGCCCCAGCATTTT
J gene: TRBJ1-5
V gene: TRBV30
D gene: NA
clone size: NA

CDR3 protein: CASSPGGWGSNQPQHF
CDR3 DNA: TGTGCCAGCTCACCTGGAGGGTGGGGGTCCAATCAGCCCCAGCATTTT
J gene: TRBJ1-5
V gene: TRBV18
D gene: NA
clone size: NA

CDR3 protein: CASSLERQVEAFF
CDR3 DNA: TGTGCCAGCAGCTTAGAACGTCAGGTCGAAGCTTTCTTT
J gene: TRBJ1-1
V gene: TRBV11-2
D gene: NA
clone size: NA

CDR3 protein: CASSTSDSTKTF
CDR3 DNA: TGCGCCAGCAGCACCTCAGACAGTACTAAAACCTTC
J gene: TRBJ1-2
V gene: TRBV5-1
D gene: NA
clone size: NA

CDR3 protein: CASSEGRGYSYEQYF
CDR3 DNA: TGTGCCAGCAGTGAAGGTAGGGGGTATTCCTACGAGCAGTACTTC
J gene: TRBJ2-7
V gene: TRBV6-1
D gene: NA
clone size: NA

CDR3 protein: CASSSIQGLSNQPQHF
CDR3 DNA: TGTGCCAGTAGTTCGATACAGGGGCTTAGCAATCAGCCCCAGCATTTT
J gene: TRBJ1-5
V gene: TRBV19
D gene: TRBD1
clone size: NA

CDR3 protein: CASKSKETQYF
CDR3 DNA: TGTGCCAGCAAGTCGAAAGAGACCCAGTACTTC
J gene: TRBJ2-5
V gene: TRBV28
D gene: NA
clone size: NA

CDR3 protein: CASSRNTEAFF
CDR3 DNA: TGTGCCAGCAGCCGAAACACTGAAGCTTTCTTT
J gene: TRBJ1-1
V gene: TRBV28
D gene: NA
clone size: NA

CDR3 protein: CASSLGSQSEQYF
CDR3 DNA: TGTGCCAGCAGTTTGGGCAGCCAGTCCGAGCAGTACTTC
J gene: TRBJ2-7
V gene: TRBV28
D gene: NA
clone size: few

CDR3 protein: CASSKGSSGFFGNTIYF
CDR3 DNA: TGTGCCAGTAGTAAAGGAAGCTCGGGTTTTTTTGGAAACACCATATATTTT
J gene: TRBJ1-3
V gene: TRBV19
D gene: NA
clone size: NA

CDR3 protein: CASSVATGFNEKLFF
CDR3 DNA: TGTGCCAGCAGCGTAGCTACAGGATTTAATGAAAAACTGTTTTTT
J gene: TRBJ1-4
V gene: TRBV9
D gene: NA
clone size: NA

CDR3 protein: CASETLQSAHGYTF
CDR3 DNA: TGTGCCAGCGAGACCCTTCAATCGGCCCATGGCTACACCTTC
J gene: TRBJ1-2
V gene: TRBV28
D gene: NA
clone size: NA

CDR3 protein: CASRDGPGTEKYEQYF
CDR3 DNA: TGTGCCAGCAGAGATGGGCCCGGGACAGAAAAATACGAGCAGTACTTC
J gene: TRBJ2-7
V gene: TRBV27
D gene: TRBD1
clone size: NA

CDR3 protein: CASRGDSRNQPQHF
CDR3 DNA: TGTGCCAGCAGGGGGGACAGCAGAAATCAGCCCCAGCATTTT
J gene: TRBJ1-5
V gene: TRBV2
D gene: TRBD1
clone size: NA